These 21 T cell receptor beta chains originate from one sample sequenced in a study of blood T cell repertoires in COVID-19. Assay: immunoSEQ multiplex PCR; the TCRdb copy retains only in-frame clones and omits some. This sample has 150,000 to 200,000 clones, with 85% to 95% found just once. Sequenced material: peripheral blood. The receptors stem from an older woman with COVID-19, enrolled during active disease.

The J gene is TRBJ1-5, the V gene TRBV18; TRBD1 matches 8 bases. The CDR3 runs 15 residues. The germline V gene encodes CDR1 KGHSH and CDR2 LQKENI. The V gene end was trimmed by 3 bases and the J gene end by 1 base; junction bases not matched to a gene: 2. The CDR3 DNA is TGTGCCAGCTCACCTGGACAGGGAAGCAATCAGCCCCAGCATTTT. Its protein is CASSPGQGSNQPQHF. Supplemented by reference TRBV18 and TRBJ1-5, the full variable domain reads NAGVMQNPRHLVRRRGQEARLRCSPMKGHSHVYWYRQLPEEGLKFMVYLQKENIIDESGMPKERFSAEFPKEGPSILRIQQVVRGDSAAYFCASSPGQGSNQPQHFGDGTRLSIL.

CDR3 protein: CASSSGLYTGELFF. The CDR3, as DNA: TGTGCCAGCAGCTCGGGACTGTACACCGGGGAGCTGTTTTTT. The chain is built from TRBV7-2 and TRBJ2-2; D is possibly TRBD2 (6 bases). Germline lookup yields CDR1 SGHTA and CDR2 FQGNSA. The V and J ends lost 4 bases and 3 bases respectively, with 9 bases between them. The CDR3 contains 14 residues.

The CDR3 nucleotides are TGTGCCAGCAGCCGTGCAGCGTTCAATGAAAAACTGTTTTTT. Protein product: CASSRAAFNEKLFF. The J gene is TRBJ1-4, the V gene TRBV7-2, with D unresolved. The CDR3 consists of 14 residues. V was shortened by 5 bases and J by 5 bases, with 12 bases between the two germline ends. CDR1 is SGHTA and CDR2 is FQGNSA in the germline V gene. The variable domain in full, with the rest retrieved from reference TRBV7-2 and TRBJ1-4, is GAGVSQSPSNKVTEKGKDVELRCDPISGHTALYWYRQSLGQGLEFLIYFQGNSAPDKSGLPSDRFSAERTGGSVSTLTIQRTQQEDSAVYLCASSRAAFNEKLFFGSGTQLSVL.

The chain links TRBV11-2 to TRBJ2-2; D possibly corresponds to TRBD1 (6 bases). The CDR3 has 15 residues. From germline, CDR1 is SGHAT and CDR2 FQNNGV. V lost 2 bases and J 4 bases, leaving 11 bases between the germline ends. DNA for the CDR3: TGTGCCAGCAGCTTACGGACAGCCTTCACCGGGGAGCTGTTTTTT. It codes for CASSLRTAFTGELFF.

This chain links TRBV5-1 with TRBJ1-1, with a weak D call TRBD1 (5 bases). The V and J ends lost 6 bases and 1 base respectively, with 13 bases between them. Germline lookup yields CDR1 SGHRS and CDR2 YFSETQ. The CDR3 covers 14 residues. The CDR3 sequence is CASTHRDSNTEAFF. DNA for the CDR3: TGCGCCAGCACCCATCGGGACTCGAACACTGAAGCTTTCTTT.

This chain uses TRBV6-5 with TRBJ1-4; TRBD1 is a possible D gene (6 bases). The CDR3 covers 15 residues. V was clipped by 6 bases and J by 2 bases, with 13 bases between them. Germline CDR1 reads MNHEY; CDR2 reads SVGAGI. The CDR3: CASSARTATNEKLFF. CDR3 in DNA: TGTGCCAGCAGCGCCCGGACAGCGACTAATGAAAAACTGTTTTTT.

This chain joins TRBV6-5 and TRBJ1-6; TRBD1 matches at 8 bases. CDR1 and CDR2 (germline): MNHEY, SVGAGI. The CDR3 contains 16 residues. V dropped 4 bases and J dropped 10; count of bases not matched to a gene: 12. The CDR3 DNA sequence: TGTGCCAGCAGTTTCACCCCGGACAGGGAATCCTCACCCCTCCACTTT. As protein: CASSFTPDRESSPLHF.

The chain employs TRBV6-5 and TRBJ2-5; tentatively, D is TRBD1 (5 bases). The ends were cut back, 2 bases at V and 11 bases at J, with 12 bases in the middle. In germline, CDR1 is MNHEY, CDR2 SVGAGI. CDR3 length: 12 amino acids. The CDR3 region is CASSYLRTPQYF. DNA of the CDR3: TGTGCCAGCAGTTACCTACGGACACCTCAGTACTTC.

The chain links TRBV20-1 to TRBJ1-4; 8 bases align to TRBD1. The CDR3 consists of 17 residues. Germline assignment: CDR1 DFQATT and CDR2 SNEGSKA (reference sequence). Trimming took 3 bases from V and 2 from J; bases not matched to a gene: 11. CDR3 nucleotide sequence: TGCAGTGCTAGTAGAGGCGGGACAGGTGCCACTAATGAAAAACTGTTTTTT. Protein: CSASRGGTGATNEKLFF.

The chain combines TRBV15 with TRBJ2-3; D may be TRBD1 (7 bases). The CDR3 is 15 amino acids. Looked up from germline, CDR1 is LNHNV and CDR2 is YYDKDF (reference sequence). The V end was cut by 3 bases, the J end by 10 bases, with 20 bases between. The CDR3 is CATSSGGGGLNPQYF. The CDR3 bases are TGTGCCACCAGCAGCGGAGGGGGCGGACTTAACCCGCAGTATTTT. The variable domain in full, with the rest retrieved from reference TRBV15 and TRBJ2-3, is DAMVIQNPRYQVTQFGKPVTLSCSQTLNHNVMYWYQQKSSQAPKLLFHYYDKDFNNEADTPDNFQSRRPNTSFCFLDIRSPGLGDTAMYLCATSSGGGGLNPQYFGPGTRLTVL.

V gene TRBV6-2 or TRBV6-3 combines with J gene TRBJ1-6; TRBD1 might be the D (6 bases). V lost 0 bases and J 9 bases, leaving 15 bases between the germline ends. The CDR3 loop spans 16 amino acids. The germline V gene encodes CDR1 MNHEY and CDR2 SVGEGT. The CDR3 protein is CASSYSPTGKSSPLHF. CDR3 nucleotides: TGTGCCAGCAGTTACTCCCCTACAGGGAAGAGTTCACCCCTCCACTTT.

The V gene is TRBV12-3 or TRBV12-4, the J gene TRBJ1-1; no clear D. The V gene lost 6 bases and the J gene lost 5 bases, with 10 bases spanning the gap. The CDR3 consists of 12 residues. CDR3 bases: TGTGCCAGCAGGGGAGGGAGAACTGAAGCTTTCTTT. Translated, it gives CASRGGRTEAFF.

This clone was counted between two and nine times. J is TRBJ2-1 and V is TRBV4-2, with 9 bases lining up with TRBD1. CDR1 and CDR2 (germline): LGHNA, YNFKEQ. V was pared by 1 base and J by 4 bases, with 5 bases of the junction left unmatched. The CDR3 has 16 amino acids. The CDR3: CASSQGDRVLYNEQFF. Here the CDR3 DNA reads TGTGCCAGCAGCCAAGGGGACAGGGTCCTATACAATGAGCAGTTCTTC.

This chain's CDR3 is CASSEGGTNTGELFF. DNA for the CDR3: TGTGCCAGCAGTGAGGGGGGGACGAACACCGGGGAGCTGTTTTTT. The chain uses TRBV6-4 and TRBJ2-2; 7 nucleotides agree with TRBD2. Unmatched junction bases numbered 1, after V lost 3 bases and J lost 0 bases. This CDR3 region has 15 residues. Germline-derived CDR1 and CDR2 are MRHNA and SNTAGT.

The chain carries TRBV5-4 and TRBJ1-1; TRBD1 matches at 9 bases. J gave up 3 bases and V 2 bases, and 2 bases lay outside the gene matches. Germline-derived CDR1 and CDR2 are SGHNT and YYREEE (reference sequence). This CDR3 is 14 amino acids long. Here the CDR3 reads CASSFDRGYTEAFF. The DNA for the CDR3 is TGTGCCAGCAGCTTTGACAGGGGGTACACTGAAGCTTTCTTT.

The rearrangement joins TRBV28 to TRBJ2-5; TRBD1 matches 10 bases. J gave up 4 bases and V 5 bases, and 10 bases lay outside the gene matches. Germline V gene sequence: CDR1 MDHEN, CDR2 SYDVKM. The CDR3 consists of 16 residues. The DNA for the CDR3 is TGTGCCAGCAGTCCCCTCGGGACAGGGGTTCGAGAGACCCAGTACTTC. It translates to CASSPLGTGVRETQYF.

The V and J genes are TRBV7-9 and TRBJ1-6; D is possibly TRBD1 (6 bases). V lost 5 bases to trimming and J lost 10 bases, with 15 bases between them. There are 14 residues in the CDR3. The germline CDR1 and CDR2 sequences are SEHNR and FQNEAQ (reference sequence). CDR3 in DNA: TGTGCCAGCAGCCTAGAGGGGGGAGGGTCACCCCTCCACTTT. It is translated as CASSLEGGGSPLHF.

V is TRBV5-4 and J is TRBJ2-7, with a possible D match to TRBD2 (5 bases). The germline gives CDR1 SGHNT, CDR2 YYREEE (reference sequence). This CDR3 spans 15 amino acids. V lost 0 bases, J lost 1 base, and 11 bases lay in between. This CDR3 reads CASSLELGRSYEQYF. CDR3 in DNA: TGTGCCAGCAGCTTGGAGTTGGGGAGATCCTACGAGCAGTACTTC.

This chain uses TRBV19 with TRBJ1-1; 7 bases fit TRBD1. V lost 6 bases and J lost 3; bases outside the gene matches: 4. Per germline, CDR1 LNHDA and CDR2 SQIVND (reference sequence). This CDR3 is 13 amino acids long. Here the CDR3 DNA reads TGTGCCAGTAGCCCAGGGGGGCACACTGAAGCTTTCTTT. Translation: CASSPGGHTEAFF.

The chain uses TRBV9 and TRBJ2-2; possibly TRBD2 for D (5 bases). This CDR3 is built from 15 residues. Trimming left V 2 bases short and J 1 base short, with 9 bases between. Germline V CDR1 and CDR2: SGDLS, YYNGEE. The CDR3 DNA follows: TGTGCCAGCAGCGTGAGCGGCCTGAACACCGGGGAGCTGTTTTTT. This codes for CASSVSGLNTGELFF.

The J gene is TRBJ1-2, the V gene TRBV2; 8 bases are a match to TRBD1. The V gene end was trimmed by 5 bases and the J gene end by 7 bases; junction bases not matched to a gene: 9. Per the germline V gene, CDR1 is SNHLY and CDR2 is FYNNEI. This CDR3 has 14 residues. In DNA, the CDR3 is TGTGCCAGCAGTCCTACATGGACAGGGCGTGGCTACACCTTC. This encodes CASSPTWTGRGYTF.